This T cell receptor (beta chain) was obtained from a study of cytomegalovirus exposure and HLA in healthy donors. The overall study: Samples from HLA-typed donors yielded about 85 million unique TCRs in an early data release.

Findings and limits, study-wide: Later, TCR association rates were found to vary by HLA locus, highest for DRB1 and lowest for HLA-C.

The germline V and J ends were trimmed by 8 bases and 1 base, with 11 bases remaining between them. Germline V gene data show CDR1 as SGHDN and CDR2 as FVKESK. This CDR3 has 13 residues. 60 Vbeta and 13 Jbeta primers were used in PCR. The data were produced by immunoSEQ multiplex PCR, yet TCRdb's version contains in-frame clones alone and is incomplete. This table holds about 120,000 clones, under 85% found once. Note on this clone: The antigen is unknown.

The chain combines TRBV14 with TRBJ1-1; D may be TRBD1 (5 bases). The material sequenced was PBMCs. This TCR was recovered from a man under 40 in good health and CMV-seropositive. The CDR3 DNA reads TGTGCCAGCGGGGGGGACGGGAACACTGAAGCTTTCTTT. Translation: CASGGDGNTEAFF.